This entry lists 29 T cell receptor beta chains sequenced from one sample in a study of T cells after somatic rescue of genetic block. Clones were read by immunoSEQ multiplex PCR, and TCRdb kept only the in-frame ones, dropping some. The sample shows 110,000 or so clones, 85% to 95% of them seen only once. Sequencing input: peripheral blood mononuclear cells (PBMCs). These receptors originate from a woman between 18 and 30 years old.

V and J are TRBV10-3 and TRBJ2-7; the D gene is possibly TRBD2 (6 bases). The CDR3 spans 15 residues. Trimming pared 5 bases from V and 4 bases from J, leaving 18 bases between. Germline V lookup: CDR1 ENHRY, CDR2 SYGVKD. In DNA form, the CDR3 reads TGTGCCATCAGTCCCGCGGGTGGCGGGGAATACGAGCAGTACTTC. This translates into CAISPAGGGEYEQYF.

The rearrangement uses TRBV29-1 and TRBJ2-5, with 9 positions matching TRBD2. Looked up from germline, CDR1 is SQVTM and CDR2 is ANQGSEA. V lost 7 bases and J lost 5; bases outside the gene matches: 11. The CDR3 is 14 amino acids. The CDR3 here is CSAELQRGVETQYF. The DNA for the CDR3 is TGCAGCGCGGAGCTCCAGCGGGGGGTGGAGACCCAGTACTTC.

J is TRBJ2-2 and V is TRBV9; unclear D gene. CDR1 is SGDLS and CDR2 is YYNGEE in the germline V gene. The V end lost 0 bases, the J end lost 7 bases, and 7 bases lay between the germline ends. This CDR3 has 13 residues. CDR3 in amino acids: CASSVDISGELFF. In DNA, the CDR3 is TGTGCCAGCAGCGTAGATATTAGCGGGGAGCTGTTTTTT.

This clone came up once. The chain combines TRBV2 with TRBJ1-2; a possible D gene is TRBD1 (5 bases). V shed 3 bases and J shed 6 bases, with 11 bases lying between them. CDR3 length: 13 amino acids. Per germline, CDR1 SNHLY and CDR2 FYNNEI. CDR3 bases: TGTGCCAGCAGTGATAGCGTCAGGGATGGCTACACCTTC. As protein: CASSDSVRDGYTF.

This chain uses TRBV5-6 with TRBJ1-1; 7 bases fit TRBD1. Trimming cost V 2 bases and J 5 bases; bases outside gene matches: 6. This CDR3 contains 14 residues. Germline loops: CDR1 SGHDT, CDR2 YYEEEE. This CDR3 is CASSLTGETTEAFF. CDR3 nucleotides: TGTGCCAGCAGCTTAACAGGGGAAACGACTGAAGCTTTCTTT.

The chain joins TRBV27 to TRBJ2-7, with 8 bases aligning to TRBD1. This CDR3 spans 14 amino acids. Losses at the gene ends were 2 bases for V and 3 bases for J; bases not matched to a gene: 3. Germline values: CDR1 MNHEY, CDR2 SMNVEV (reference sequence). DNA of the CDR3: TGTGCCAGCAGTTTACAGGGGGCTGGCTACGAGCAGTACTTC. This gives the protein CASSLQGAGYEQYF.

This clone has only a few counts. CDR3 sequence reads: CASRTGGMSYEQYF. DNA of the CDR3: TGTGCCAGCAGGACAGGGGGGATGTCCTACGAGCAGTACTTC. The genes are TRBV27 and TRBJ2-7; 9 nucleotides line up with TRBD1. Per the germline V gene, CDR1 is MNHEY and CDR2 is SMNVEV (reference sequence). V was clipped by 6 bases and J by 1 base; unmatched bases: 4. This CDR3 has 14 residues.

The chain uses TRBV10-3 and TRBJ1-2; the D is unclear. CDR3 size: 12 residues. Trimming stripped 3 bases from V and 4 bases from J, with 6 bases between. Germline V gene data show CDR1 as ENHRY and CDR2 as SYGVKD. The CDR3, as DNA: TGTGCCATCAGTGACAGTTCCTATGGCTACACCTTC. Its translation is CAISDSSYGYTF.

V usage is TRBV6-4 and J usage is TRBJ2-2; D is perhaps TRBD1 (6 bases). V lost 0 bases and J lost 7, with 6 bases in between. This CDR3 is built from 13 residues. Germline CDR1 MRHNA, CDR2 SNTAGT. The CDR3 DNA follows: TGTGCCAGCAGTGACTCGGACAGCGGGGAGCTGTTTTTT. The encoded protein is CASSDSDSGELFF.

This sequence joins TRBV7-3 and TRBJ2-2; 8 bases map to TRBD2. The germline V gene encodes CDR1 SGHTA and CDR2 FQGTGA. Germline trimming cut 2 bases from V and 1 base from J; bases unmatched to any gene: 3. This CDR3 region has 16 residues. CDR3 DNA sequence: TGTGCCAGCAGCTTAGCGGGGGGCCGGAACACCGGGGAGCTGTTTTTT. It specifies CASSLAGGRNTGELFF. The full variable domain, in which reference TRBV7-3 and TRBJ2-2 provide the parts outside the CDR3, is GAGVSQTPSNKVTEKGKYVELRCDPISGHTALYWYRQSLGQGPEFLIYFQGTGAADDSGLPNDRFFAVRPEGSVSTLKIQRTERGDSAVYLCASSLAGGRNTGELFFGEGSRLTVL.

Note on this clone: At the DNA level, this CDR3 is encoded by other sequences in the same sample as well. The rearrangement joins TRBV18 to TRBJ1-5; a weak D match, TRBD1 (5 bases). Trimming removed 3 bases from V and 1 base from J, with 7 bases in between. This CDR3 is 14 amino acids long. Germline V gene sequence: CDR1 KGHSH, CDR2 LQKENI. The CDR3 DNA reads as TGTGCCAGCTCACCCCGGGACAGCAATCAGCCCCAGCATTTT. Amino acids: CASSPRDSNQPQHF. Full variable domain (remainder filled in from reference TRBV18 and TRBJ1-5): NAGVMQNPRHLVRRRGQEARLRCSPMKGHSHVYWYRQLPEEGLKFMVYLQKENIIDESGMPKERFSAEFPKEGPSILRIQQVVRGDSAAYFCASSPRDSNQPQHFGDGTRLSIL.

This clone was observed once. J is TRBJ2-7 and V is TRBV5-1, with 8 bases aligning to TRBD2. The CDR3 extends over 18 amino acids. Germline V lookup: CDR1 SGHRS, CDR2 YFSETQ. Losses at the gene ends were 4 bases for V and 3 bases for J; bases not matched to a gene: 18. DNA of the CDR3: TGCGCCAGCAGCCCCGGACTAGAGCGGGGGCCGGAGGGCTACGAGCAGTACTTC. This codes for CASSPGLERGPEGYEQYF.

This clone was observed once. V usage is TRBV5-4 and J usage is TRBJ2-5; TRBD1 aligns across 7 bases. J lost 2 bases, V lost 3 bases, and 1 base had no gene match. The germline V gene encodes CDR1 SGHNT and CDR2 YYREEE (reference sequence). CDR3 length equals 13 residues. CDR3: CASSWDSQETQYF. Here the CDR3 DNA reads TGTGCCAGCAGCTGGGACAGTCAAGAGACCCAGTACTTC.

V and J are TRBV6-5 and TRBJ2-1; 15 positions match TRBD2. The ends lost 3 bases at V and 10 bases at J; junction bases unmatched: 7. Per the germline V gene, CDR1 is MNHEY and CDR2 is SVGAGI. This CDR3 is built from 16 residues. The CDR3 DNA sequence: TGTGCCAGCAGTTATTCCGGGACTAGCGGGGGGCCAGAGCAGTTCTTC. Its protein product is CASSYSGTSGGPEQFF.

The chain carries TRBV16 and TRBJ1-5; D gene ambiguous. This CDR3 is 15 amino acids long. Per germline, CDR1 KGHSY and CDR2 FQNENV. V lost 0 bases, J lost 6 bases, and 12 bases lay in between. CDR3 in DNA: TGTGCCAGCAGCCAATCGTCTAGTTCGAGTCAGCCCCAGCATTTT. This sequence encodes CASSQSSSSSQPQHF.

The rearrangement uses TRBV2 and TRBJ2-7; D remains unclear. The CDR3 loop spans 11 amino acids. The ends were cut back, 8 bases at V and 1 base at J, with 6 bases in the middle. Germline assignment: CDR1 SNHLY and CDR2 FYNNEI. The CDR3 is CASLGSYEQYF. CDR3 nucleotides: TGTGCCAGCTTAGGGTCCTACGAGCAGTACTTC.

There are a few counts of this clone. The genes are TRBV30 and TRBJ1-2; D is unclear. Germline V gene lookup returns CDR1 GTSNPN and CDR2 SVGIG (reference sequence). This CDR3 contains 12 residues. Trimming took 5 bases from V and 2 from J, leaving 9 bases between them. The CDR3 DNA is TGTGCCTGGGGCAGGCCGAACTATGGCTACACCTTC. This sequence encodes CAWGRPNYGYTF.

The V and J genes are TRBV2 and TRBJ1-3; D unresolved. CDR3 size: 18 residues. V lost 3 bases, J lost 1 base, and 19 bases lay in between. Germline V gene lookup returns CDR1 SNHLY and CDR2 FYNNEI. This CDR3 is CASSDPGSRFGSGNTIYF. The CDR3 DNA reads TGTGCCAGCAGTGATCCTGGGTCGAGGTTCGGTTCTGGAAACACCATATATTTT.

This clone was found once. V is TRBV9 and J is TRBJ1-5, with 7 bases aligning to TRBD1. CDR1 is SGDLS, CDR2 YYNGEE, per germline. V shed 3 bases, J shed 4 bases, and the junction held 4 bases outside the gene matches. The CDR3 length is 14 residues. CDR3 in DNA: TGTGCCAGCAGCGAGACAGGGTCAAATCAGCCCCAGCATTTT. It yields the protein CASSETGSNQPQHF. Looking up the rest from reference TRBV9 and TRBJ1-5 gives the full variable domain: DSGVTQTPKHLITATGQRVTLRCSPRSGDLSVYWYQQSLDQGLQFLIQYYNGEERAKGNILERFSAQQFPDLHSELNLSSLELGDSALYFCASSETGSNQPQHFGDGTRLSIL.

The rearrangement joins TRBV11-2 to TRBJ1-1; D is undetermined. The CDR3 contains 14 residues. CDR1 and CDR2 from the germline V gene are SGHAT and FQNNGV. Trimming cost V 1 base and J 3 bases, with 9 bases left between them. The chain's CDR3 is CASSLGGVHTEAFF. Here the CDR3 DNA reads TGTGCCAGCAGCTTAGGTGGGGTACACACTGAAGCTTTCTTT.

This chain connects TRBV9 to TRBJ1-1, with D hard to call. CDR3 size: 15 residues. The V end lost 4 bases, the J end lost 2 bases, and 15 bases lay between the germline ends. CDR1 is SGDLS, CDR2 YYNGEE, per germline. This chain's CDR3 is CASSHGSLGNTEAFF. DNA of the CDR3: TGTGCCAGCAGCCACGGATCGCTGGGAAACACTGAAGCTTTCTTT.

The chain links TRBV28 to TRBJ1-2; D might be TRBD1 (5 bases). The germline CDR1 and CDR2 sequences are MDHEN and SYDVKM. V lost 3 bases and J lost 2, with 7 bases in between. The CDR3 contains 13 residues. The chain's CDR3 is CASSFGGNYGYTF. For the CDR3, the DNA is TGTGCCAGCAGTTTTGGGGGGAACTATGGCTACACCTTC.

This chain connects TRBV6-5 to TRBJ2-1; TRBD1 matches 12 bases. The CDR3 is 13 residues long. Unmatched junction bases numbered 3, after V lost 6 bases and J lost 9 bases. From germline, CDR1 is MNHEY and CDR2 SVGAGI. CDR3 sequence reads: CASRGQGAIEQFF. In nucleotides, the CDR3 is TGTGCCAGCAGGGGACAGGGGGCCATTGAGCAGTTCTTC.

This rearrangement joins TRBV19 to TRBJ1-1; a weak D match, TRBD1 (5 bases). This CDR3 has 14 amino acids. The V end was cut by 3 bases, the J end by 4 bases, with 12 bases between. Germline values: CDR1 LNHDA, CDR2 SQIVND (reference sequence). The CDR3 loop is CASSIQGARTEAFF. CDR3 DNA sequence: TGTGCCAGTAGTATTCAAGGGGCGCGCACTGAAGCTTTCTTT.

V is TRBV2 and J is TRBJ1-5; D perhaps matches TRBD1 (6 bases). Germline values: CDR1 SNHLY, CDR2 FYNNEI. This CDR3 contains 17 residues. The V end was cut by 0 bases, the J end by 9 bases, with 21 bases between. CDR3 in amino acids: CASSEAPPGHALGPQHF. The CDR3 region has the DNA TGTGCCAGCAGTGAAGCTCCCCCGGGACACGCATTGGGGCCCCAGCATTTT.

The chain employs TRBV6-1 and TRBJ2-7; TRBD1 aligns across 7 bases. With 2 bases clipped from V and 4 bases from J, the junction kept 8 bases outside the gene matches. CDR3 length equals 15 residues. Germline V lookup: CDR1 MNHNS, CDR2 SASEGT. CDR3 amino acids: CASSEWGTERYEQYF. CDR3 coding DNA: TGTGCCAGCAGTGAATGGGGGACAGAAAGATACGAGCAGTACTTC.

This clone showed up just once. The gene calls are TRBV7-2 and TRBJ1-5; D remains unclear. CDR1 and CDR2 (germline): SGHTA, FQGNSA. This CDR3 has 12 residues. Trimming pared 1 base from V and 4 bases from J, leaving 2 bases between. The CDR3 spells CASSLGNQPQHF. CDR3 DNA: TGTGCCAGCAGCTTAGGGAATCAGCCCCAGCATTTT.

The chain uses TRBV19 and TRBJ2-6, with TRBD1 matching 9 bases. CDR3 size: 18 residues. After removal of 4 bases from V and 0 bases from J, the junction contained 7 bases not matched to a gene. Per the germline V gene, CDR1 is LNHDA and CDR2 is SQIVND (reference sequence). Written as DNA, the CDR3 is TGTGCCAGTAGTAACCGGGACAGGGCCGACTCTGGGGCCAACGTCCTGACTTTC. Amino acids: CASSNRDRADSGANVLTF. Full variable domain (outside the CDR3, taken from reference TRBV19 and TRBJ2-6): DGGITQSPKYLFRKEGQNVTLSCEQNLNHDAMYWYRQDPGQGLRLIYYSQIVNDFQKGDIAEGYSVSREKKESFPLTVTSAQKNPTAFYLCASSNRDRADSGANVLTFGAGSRLTVL.

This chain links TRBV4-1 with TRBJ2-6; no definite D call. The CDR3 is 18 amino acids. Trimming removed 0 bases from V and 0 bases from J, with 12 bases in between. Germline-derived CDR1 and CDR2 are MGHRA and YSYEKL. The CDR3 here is CASSQEGQPISGANVLTF. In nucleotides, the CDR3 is TGCGCCAGCAGCCAAGAAGGGCAGCCGATCTCTGGGGCCAACGTCCTGACTTTC.